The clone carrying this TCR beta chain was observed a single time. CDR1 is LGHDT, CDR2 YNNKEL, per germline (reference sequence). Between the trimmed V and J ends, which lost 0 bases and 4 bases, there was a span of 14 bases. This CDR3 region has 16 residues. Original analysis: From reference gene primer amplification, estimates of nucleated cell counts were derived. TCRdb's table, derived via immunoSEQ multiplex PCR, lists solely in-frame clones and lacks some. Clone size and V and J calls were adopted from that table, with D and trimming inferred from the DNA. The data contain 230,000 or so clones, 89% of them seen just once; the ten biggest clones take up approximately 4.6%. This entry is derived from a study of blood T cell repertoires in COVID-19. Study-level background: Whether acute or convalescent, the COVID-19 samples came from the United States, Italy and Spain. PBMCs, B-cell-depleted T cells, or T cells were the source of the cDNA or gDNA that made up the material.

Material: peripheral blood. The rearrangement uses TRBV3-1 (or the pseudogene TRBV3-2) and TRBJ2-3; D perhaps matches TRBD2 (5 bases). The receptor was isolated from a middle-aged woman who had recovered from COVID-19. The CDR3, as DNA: TGTGCCAGCAGCCAAGATCTCCTGGGAGTCGCAGATACGCAGTATTTT. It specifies CASSQDLLGVADTQYF.